One sample yielded the 28 T cell receptor beta chains listed below, sequenced in a study of cytomegalovirus exposure and HLA in healthy donors. Both 60 Vbeta primers and 13 Jbeta primers went into the PCR. Generated by immunoSEQ multiplex PCR, the TCRdb table keeps only in-frame clones and is missing some. Of roughly 90,000 clones detected, around four fifths appear once; the ten largest clones hold less than 4%. The sample consisted of PBMCs. These receptors came from a man aged 25-45 years in good health and CMV-seropositive.

The V gene is TRBV5-1, the J gene TRBJ2-7; 8 bases fit TRBD2. This CDR3 is built from 15 residues. Germline values: CDR1 SGHRS, CDR2 YFSETQ. V lost 0 bases to trimming and J lost 7 bases; unmatched junction nucleotides: 9. As DNA, the CDR3 is TGCGCCAGCAGCTTGGCGGTAGCGGGGTCATCGGAGCAGTACTTC. Its protein product is CASSLAVAGSSEQYF.

The chain is built from TRBV4-1 and TRBJ2-5; 7 nucleotides match TRBD1. This CDR3 region has 15 residues. From germline, CDR1 is MGHRA and CDR2 YSYEKL. With 3 bases clipped from V and 2 bases from J, the junction kept 6 bases outside the gene matches. CDR3 DNA: TGCGCCAGCAGCCAGGTGACAGGGTGGCAAGAGACCCAGTACTTC. It encodes CASSQVTGWQETQYF.

This clone occurred a few times. The V gene is TRBV6-1, the J gene TRBJ2-7; maybe TRBD1 (6 bases). The germline V and J ends were trimmed by 6 bases and 3 bases, with 15 bases remaining between them. The length of the CDR3 is 14 residues. Germline V CDR1 and CDR2: MNHNS, SASEGT. Written as DNA, the CDR3 is TGTGCCAGCAGGAATCGGATGGACAGCTACGAGCAGTACTTC. This encodes CASRNRMDSYEQYF.

This chain joins TRBV6-4 and TRBJ1-1, with 8 bases fitting TRBD1. The J segment lost 0 bases and the V segment lost 3 bases, leaving 6 bases of the junction unmatched. The CDR3 totals 16 residues. From germline, CDR1 is MRHNA and CDR2 SNTAGT. Here the CDR3 DNA reads TGTGCCAGCAGTGAGGGCAGGGGGCCGATGAACACTGAAGCTTTCTTT. It translates to CASSEGRGPMNTEAFF.

This chain links TRBV28 with TRBJ1-1; no firm D call. Between the trimmed V and J ends, which lost 6 bases and 5 bases, there was a span of 7 bases. This CDR3 spans 11 amino acids. From germline, CDR1 is MDHEN and CDR2 SYDVKM. The DNA of the CDR3 is TGTGCCAGCAGCCTCCCGACTGAAGCTTTCTTT. It is translated as CASSLPTEAFF.

The J gene is TRBJ1-1, the V gene TRBV28; D may be TRBD1 (5 bases). This CDR3 contains 15 residues. CDR1 is MDHEN and CDR2 is SYDVKM in the germline V gene. The germline V and J ends were trimmed by 4 bases and 10 bases, with 22 bases remaining between them. This CDR3 reads CASSSSGEAVIRAFF. The CDR3, as DNA: TGTGCCAGCAGTTCGTCGGGGGAAGCAGTTATTCGAGCTTTCTTT.

Only one count was recorded for this clone. The V and J genes are TRBV6-5 and TRBJ1-4, with TRBD1 identical over 8 bases. Germline lookup yields CDR1 MNHEY and CDR2 SVGAGI. The CDR3 is made up of 14 amino acids. V lost 5 bases and J lost 11; bases outside the gene matches: 10. CDR3 residues: CASSDYRGTGKLFF. DNA for the CDR3: TGTGCCAGCAGTGACTACAGGGGGACGGGGAAACTGTTTTTT.

The chain combines TRBV15 with TRBJ1-2, with D uncertain. V was trimmed by 0 bases and J by 8 bases, leaving 13 bases between them. The CDR3 runs to 14 residues. Germline V gene sequence: CDR1 LNHNV, CDR2 YYDKDF (reference sequence). The CDR3 loop reads CATSRDTAGGGYTF. The DNA for the CDR3 is TGTGCCACCAGCAGAGATACGGCAGGCGGGGGCTACACCTTC.

V gene TRBV29-1 combines with J gene TRBJ1-1; D is undetermined. The ends were cut back, 6 bases at V and 5 bases at J, with 16 bases in the middle. The CDR3 spans 13 residues. The germline CDR1 and CDR2 sequences are SQVTM and ANQGSEA. The CDR3 nucleotides are TGCAGCGTGGGAGGACGGACCGCGACTGAAGCTTTCTTT. It translates to CSVGGRTATEAFF.

This chain uses TRBV5-1 with TRBJ2-2, with D perhaps matching TRBD1 (7 bases). The CDR3 covers 15 residues. Looked up from germline, CDR1 is SGHRS and CDR2 is YFSETQ. V lost 4 bases and J 1 base, leaving 11 bases between the germline ends. The CDR3 DNA is TGCGCCAGCAGCCCAGGGGGGTTGAACACCGGGGAGCTGTTTTTT. It codes for CASSPGGLNTGELFF.

J is TRBJ2-7 and V is TRBV7-6; D unclear. Trimming pared 1 base from V and 4 bases from J, leaving 5 bases between. Germline V gene lookup returns CDR1 SGHVS and CDR2 FNYEAQ. The CDR3 loop spans 12 amino acids. The CDR3 is CASSLVEYEQYF. The CDR3 nucleotides read TGTGCCAGCAGCTTAGTAGAGTACGAGCAGTACTTC.

This clone was counted a single time. The genes are TRBV7-8 and TRBJ1-1; D is possibly TRBD1 (5 bases). Germline V gene lookup returns CDR1 SGHVS and CDR2 FQNEAQ. Trimming stripped 7 bases from V and 3 bases from J, with 12 bases between. CDR3 length: 13 amino acids. CDR3 nucleotides: TGTGCCAGCAACTGGGGGGGGGACACTGAAGCTTTCTTT. Residues: CASNWGGDTEAFF.

V is TRBV4-3 and J is TRBJ2-1, with 9 bases that match TRBD2. This CDR3 has 16 residues. Germline V CDR1 and CDR2: LGHNA, YSLEER. With V trimmed by 2 bases and J by 3 bases, 5 bases remained unmatched. The CDR3 reads CASSQTLAGSYNEQFF. The CDR3 DNA is TGCGCCAGCAGCCAAACACTAGCGGGTAGCTACAATGAGCAGTTCTTC.

The rearrangement links TRBV18 to TRBJ2-7; 11 nucleotides align to TRBD2. CDR3 length: 17 residues. Trimming cost V 4 bases and J 5 bases; bases outside gene matches: 13. The V gene's germline CDR1 is KGHSH and CDR2 LQKENI. The CDR3 sequence is CASSQRLAGGSRDEQYF. The CDR3 region has the DNA TGTGCCAGCTCACAGCGTCTAGCGGGAGGTTCCCGGGACGAGCAGTACTTC.

V is TRBV29-1 and J is TRBJ2-7; a possible D gene is TRBD2 (6 bases). In germline, CDR1 is SQVTM, CDR2 ANQGSEA. The V end lost 4 bases, the J end lost 3 bases, and 13 bases lay between the germline ends. The CDR3 has 13 residues. CDR3 nucleotide sequence: TGCAGCGTTGGGGCGGAAGCGGGCTACGAGCAGTACTTC. Translated: CSVGAEAGYEQYF.

The chain employs TRBV6-4 and TRBJ1-2; TRBD1 matches 8 bases. The CDR3 consists of 14 residues. After removal of 3 bases from V and 7 bases from J, the junction contained 7 bases not matched to a gene. Germline CDR1 is MRHNA and CDR2 is SNTAGT. In DNA form, the CDR3 reads TGTGCCAGCAGTGAGGGGACAGGCGGGAGTGGCTACACCTTC. This codes for CASSEGTGGSGYTF.

The gene calls are TRBV9 and TRBJ1-5; D gene unclear. In germline, CDR1 is SGDLS, CDR2 YYNGEE. The CDR3 totals 13 residues. V shed 5 bases and J shed 0 bases, with 6 bases lying between them. Here the CDR3 reads CASSENSNQPQHF. The CDR3 DNA is TGTGCCAGCAGTGAGAATAGCAATCAGCCCCAGCATTTT.

The J gene is TRBJ2-1, the V gene TRBV28; D is perhaps TRBD2 (7 bases). This CDR3 is 15 amino acids long. CDR1 is MDHEN, CDR2 SYDVKM, per germline. The germline V and J ends were trimmed by 0 bases and 12 bases, with 18 bases remaining between them. The CDR3 nucleotides are TGTGCCAGCAGTTTATGGGCTAGCGGTGGGGGCGCGCAGTTCTTC. It is translated as CASSLWASGGGAQFF.

V and J are TRBV27 and TRBJ2-2; 7 nucleotides agree with TRBD2. Germline V gene sequence: CDR1 MNHEY, CDR2 SMNVEV (reference sequence). The CDR3 loop spans 15 amino acids. V shed 5 bases, J shed 3 bases, and the junction held 6 bases outside the gene matches. Written as DNA, the CDR3 is TGTGCCAGCAGTCCCCTGGCGGGAGACACCGGGGAGCTGTTTTTT. Amino acid sequence: CASSPLAGDTGELFF.

This clone was picked up one time. The V gene is TRBV28, the J gene TRBJ1-3, with unresolved D. The germline CDR1 and CDR2 sequences are MDHEN and SYDVKM. This CDR3 is built from 16 residues. The ends were cut back, 8 bases at V and 1 base at J, with 18 bases in the middle. The CDR3: CASSPGSYPSGNTIYF. CDR3 DNA sequence: TGTGCCAGCTCCCCAGGCTCCTACCCTTCTGGAAACACCATATATTTT.

The J gene is TRBJ2-7, the V gene TRBV18; 9 bases align to TRBD1. Trimming took 5 bases from V and 2 from J; bases not matched to a gene: 7. This CDR3 spans 15 amino acids. Germline assignment: CDR1 KGHSH and CDR2 LQKENI. CDR3 in DNA: TGTGCCAGCTCAACGGGACAGGGCCCCCCCTACGAGCAGTACTTC. Amino acids: CASSTGQGPPYEQYF.

V is TRBV28 and J is TRBJ1-2; no firm D call. Germline V gene sequence: CDR1 MDHEN, CDR2 SYDVKM. Trimming cost V 1 base and J 2 bases, with 8 bases left between them. The CDR3 length is 14 residues. CDR3 loop: CASSLFAGNYGYTF. CDR3 nucleotides: TGTGCCAGCAGTTTATTTGCGGGGAACTATGGCTACACCTTC.

This clone came up once. This rearrangement joins TRBV18 to TRBJ2-3, with 7 bases matching TRBD2. Trimming at V came to 3 bases and at J to 0 bases, leaving 6 bases not matched to a gene. Per germline, CDR1 KGHSH and CDR2 LQKENI. The CDR3 has 16 amino acids. The CDR3 loop is CASSPGGVGSTDTQYF. The CDR3 DNA reads as TGTGCCAGCTCACCGGGAGGGGTGGGCAGCACAGATACGCAGTATTTT. Complete variable domain (other parts from reference TRBV18 and TRBJ2-3): NAGVMQNPRHLVRRRGQEARLRCSPMKGHSHVYWYRQLPEEGLKFMVYLQKENIIDESGMPKERFSAEFPKEGPSILRIQQVVRGDSAAYFCASSPGGVGSTDTQYFGPGTRLTVL.

The V call is TRBV5-4, the J call TRBJ2-2; 8 bases match TRBD2. The junction had 3 bases not matched to a gene; V was cut back by 2 bases and J by 3 bases. CDR1 and CDR2 (germline): SGHNT, YYREEE (reference sequence). CDR3 length equals 15 residues. The CDR3 protein is CASSLSGRDTGELFF. DNA of the CDR3: TGTGCCAGCAGCTTAAGCGGGAGAGACACCGGGGAGCTGTTTTTT.

The chain combines TRBV5-1 with TRBJ2-3, with D maybe TRBD1 (6 bases). V lost 4 bases and J 5 bases, leaving 17 bases between the germline ends. The V gene's germline CDR1 is SGHRS and CDR2 YFSETQ. The CDR3 spans 15 residues. Here the CDR3 DNA reads TGCGCCAGCAGCAATGATCAGGGGAAGATAGATACGCAGTATTTT. Amino acids: CASSNDQGKIDTQYF.

The chain carries TRBV7-2 and TRBJ1-2, with TRBD1 matching over 10 bases. CDR1 is SGHTA and CDR2 is FQGNSA in the germline V gene. The V segment lost 5 bases and the J segment 7 bases; nucleotides outside the gene matches: 7. This CDR3 contains 14 residues. This chain's CDR3 is CASSGPGTGAGYTF. The DNA for the CDR3 is TGTGCCAGCAGCGGCCCCGGGACAGGGGCTGGCTACACCTTC.

This chain uses TRBV15 with TRBJ2-3; 7 bases align to TRBD1. In germline, CDR1 is LNHNV, CDR2 YYDKDF (reference sequence). J was trimmed by 3 bases and V by 1 base; bases with no gene match: 7. CDR3 length: 16 amino acids. The CDR3 spells CATSRGAAQGTDTQYF. The CDR3 region has the DNA TGTGCCACCAGCAGAGGGGCAGCACAGGGGACAGATACGCAGTATTTT.

The chain employs TRBV7-2 and TRBJ1-3; perhaps TRBD1 as D (5 bases). V lost 0 bases and J lost 2, with 8 bases in between. CDR1 is SGHTA, CDR2 FQGNSA, per germline. The CDR3 is 15 amino acids. The CDR3 nucleotides read TGTGCCAGCAGCTTAGCCCCAGGGCCTGGAAACACCATATATTTT. It translates to CASSLAPGPGNTIYF.